This T cell receptor (beta chain) appears in the sequencing data of a study of blood T cell repertoires in COVID-19. Overall study: From the United States, Italy and Spain came samples of acute and convalescent COVID-19.

There are 15 residues in the CDR3. The germline gives CDR1 SGHRS, CDR2 YFSETQ. V was shortened by 1 base and J by 7 bases, with 17 bases between the two germline ends. Authors' processing steps: How many nucleated cells were present was estimated from reference gene primer amplification. Repertoires were generated with immunoSEQ multiplex PCR, while TCRdb's copy carries only in-frame clones and drops some. The V and J calls and clone size are taken from that table; D and trimming were inferred from the DNA. Among over 250,000 clones, 85% to 90% were seen once, and the ten largest hold approximately 1.6%.

The sample taken for sequencing was peripheral blood. The gene calls are TRBV5-1 and TRBJ1-2, with D hard to call. The clonotype originates from a woman in her forties who had recovered from COVID-19. This chain's CDR3 is CASSLFLAGEGGYTF. CDR3 DNA sequence: TGCGCCAGCAGCTTGTTTCTGGCCGGCGAGGGTGGCTACACCTTC.